The 25 T cell receptor beta chains in this list originate from one sample, sequenced in a study of blood T cell repertoires in COVID-19. Data came from immunoSEQ multiplex PCR; TCRdb stores just in-frame clones and leaves some out. The sample has 20,000 or so clones; roughly 86% are singletons. The sample taken for sequencing was peripheral blood. These receptors came from a human donor in a cohort sampled during active COVID-19.

V usage is TRBV5-4 and J usage is TRBJ1-2, with unresolved D. V lost 4 bases and J 6 bases, leaving 16 bases between the germline ends. This CDR3 has 14 residues. CDR1 SGHNT and CDR2 YYREEE come from the germline V gene (reference sequence). The CDR3 bases are TGTGCCAGCAGCCTGCCCGGTGAGGGAAATGGCTACACCTTC. It codes for CASSLPGEGNGYTF.

The chain links TRBV25-1 to TRBJ2-3, with 9 bases aligning to TRBD2. The germline V gene has CDR1 MGHDK and CDR2 SYGVNS. After removal of 3 bases from V and 0 bases from J, the junction contained 7 bases not matched to a gene. This CDR3 has 17 residues. The CDR3, as DNA: TGTGCCAGCAGTGACTTAGCGGGGGCCCTTAGCACAGATACGCAGTATTTT. This translates into CASSDLAGALSTDTQYF. The entire variable domain, with the rest obtained from reference TRBV25-1 and TRBJ2-3, is as follows: EADIYQTPRYLVIGTGKKITLECSQTMGHDKMYWYQQDPGMELHLIHYSYGVNSTEKGDLSSESTVSRIRTEHFPLTLESARPSHTSQYLCASSDLAGALSTDTQYFGPGTRLTVL.

The chain uses TRBV19 and TRBJ1-4; TRBD1 matches at 8 bases. The CDR3 loop spans 16 amino acids. Germline V lookup: CDR1 LNHDA, CDR2 SQIVND (reference sequence). V lost 5 bases to trimming and J lost 1 base; unmatched junction nucleotides: 6. CDR3 amino acids: CASSADREGTNEKLFF. The CDR3 DNA reads TGTGCCAGTAGTGCGGACAGGGAAGGAACTAATGAAAAACTGTTTTTT. Full variable domain (remainder filled in from reference TRBV19 and TRBJ1-4): DGGITQSPKYLFRKEGQNVTLSCEQNLNHDAMYWYRQDPGQGLRLIYYSQIVNDFQKGDIAEGYSVSREKKESFPLTVTSAQKNPTAFYLCASSADREGTNEKLFFGSGTQLSVL.

The chain recombines TRBV9 with TRBJ2-1; 11 nucleotides align to TRBD2. After removal of 2 bases from V and 11 bases from J, the junction contained 6 bases not matched to a gene. The germline V gene encodes CDR1 SGDLS and CDR2 YYNGEE. CDR3 size: 14 residues. The CDR3 region has the DNA TGTGCCAGCAGCGTCGGTAGCGGGGGGGAGAAGCAGTTCTTC. Translation gives CASSVGSGGEKQFF.

V and J are TRBV6-2 or TRBV6-3 and TRBJ1-1, with 9 bases fitting TRBD1. The V gene end was trimmed by 2 bases and the J gene end by 6 bases; junction bases not matched to a gene: 7. Germline CDR1 MNHEY, CDR2 SVGEGT. The CDR3 has 15 amino acids. CDR3 region: CASSYPSQGAAEAFF. CDR3 sequence (DNA): TGTGCCAGCAGTTACCCCTCACAGGGGGCAGCTGAAGCTTTCTTT.

This chain links TRBV27 with TRBJ2-7; the match to TRBD1 covers 11 bases. The CDR3 consists of 19 residues. Germline V gives CDR1 MNHEY, CDR2 SMNVEV (reference sequence). V dropped 2 bases and J dropped 2; count of bases not matched to a gene: 14. The CDR3 DNA reads as TGTGCCAGCAGTTTACGACACCACCCGGGACAGGGGGATACCTACGAGCAGTACTTC. Protein product: CASSLRHHPGQGDTYEQYF.

This clone was picked up a small number of times. CDR3 residues: CASSFLMAGPYNEQFF. CDR3 nucleotides: TGTGCCAGCAGCTTCCTGATGGCAGGCCCGTACAATGAGCAGTTCTTC. The chain has TRBV7-9 and TRBJ2-1; no firm D call. The ends were cut back, 3 bases at V and 4 bases at J, with 16 bases in the middle. The CDR3 consists of 16 residues. Germline CDR1 reads SEHNR; CDR2 reads FQNEAQ (reference sequence).

The chain has TRBV5-8 and TRBJ1-1; D is uncertain. The ends were cut back, 4 bases at V and 11 bases at J, with 21 bases in the middle. The germline V gene has CDR1 SGHTS and CDR2 YDEGEE. This CDR3 contains 14 residues. The CDR3, as DNA: TGTGCCAGCAGCCCATTTCGATTTGGGAGGCAGGCTTTCTTT. Its translation is CASSPFRFGRQAFF.

The V and J genes are TRBV5-1 and TRBJ1-1; D gene unclear. The germline V gene has CDR1 SGHRS and CDR2 YFSETQ. CDR3 length equals 14 residues. Trimming removed 1 base at V and 1 base at J, with 8 bases between. The DNA of the CDR3 is TGCGCCAGCAGCTTGCTACAGAAGAACACTGAAGCTTTCTTT. It codes for CASSLLQKNTEAFF.

In this sample, this clone turned up a few times. The rearrangement links TRBV3-1 (or the pseudogene TRBV3-2) to TRBJ2-7; D remains unclear. Germline V gene lookup returns CDR1 LGHDT and CDR2 YNNKEL (reference sequence). Trimming shortened V by 2 bases and J by 2 bases, and 7 bases separated the two germline ends. The CDR3 is 13 amino acids. The CDR3 nucleotides are TGTGCCAGCAGCCAAATTTCAGCCTACGAGCAGTACTTC. Protein: CASSQISAYEQYF.

The chain recombines TRBV3-1 (or the pseudogene TRBV3-2) with TRBJ2-1; D unclear. Trimming took off 0 bases at V and 6 bases at J, with 9 bases between the two ends. In germline, CDR1 is LGHDT, CDR2 YNNKEL (reference sequence). The CDR3 consists of 14 residues. CDR3 nucleotide sequence: TGTGCCAGCAGCCAAGACTGGGCAGTCAATGAGCAGTTCTTC. It is translated as CASSQDWAVNEQFF.

J is TRBJ1-2 and V is TRBV2, with D tentatively TRBD1 (6 bases). Germline V CDR1 and CDR2: SNHLY, FYNNEI. Trimming took 5 bases from V and 3 from J, leaving 13 bases between them. This CDR3 contains 14 residues. CDR3 sequence: CASSSTGLHYGYTF. CDR3 DNA sequence: TGTGCCAGCAGTTCCACAGGGCTTCACTATGGCTACACCTTC.

The genes are TRBV5-4 and TRBJ2-3; weak D call: TRBD2 (5 bases). Germline CDR1 and CDR2: SGHNT and YYREEE (reference sequence). CDR3 length equals 16 residues. V lost 4 bases, J lost 1 base, and 16 bases lay in between. In nucleotides, the CDR3 is TGTGCCAGCAGCCAAACTAGTGGGTTTGGCACAGATACGCAGTATTTT. It translates to CASSQTSGFGTDTQYF.

J is TRBJ2-3 and V is TRBV9, with 7 bases lining up with TRBD2. V lost 3 bases, J lost 0 bases, and 13 bases stayed unmatched. The CDR3 is 18 amino acids. The germline V gene has CDR1 SGDLS and CDR2 YYNGEE. The CDR3 is CASSGSGQRGYSTDTQYF. The CDR3 nucleotides are TGTGCCAGCAGCGGGTCCGGCCAGCGGGGATATAGCACAGATACGCAGTATTTT.

This rearrangement joins TRBV5-1 to TRBJ2-3; 10 nucleotides agree with TRBD2. V gave up 0 bases and J gave up 0 bases; unmatched junction bases: 7. Germline V gives CDR1 SGHRS, CDR2 YFSETQ. The CDR3 consists of 18 residues. The CDR3, as DNA: TGCGCCAGCAGCTTGGCGGCTAGCGGGGGCCGTAGCACAGATACGCAGTATTTT. Translated: CASSLAASGGRSTDTQYF. Together with reference TRBV5-1 and TRBJ2-3, the CDR3 gives the full variable domain: KAGVTQTPRYLIKTRGQQVTLSCSPISGHRSVSWYQQTPGQGLQFLFEYFSETQRNKGNFPGRFSGRQFSNSRSEMNVSTLELGDSALYLCASSLAASGGRSTDTQYFGPGTRLTVL.

The genes are TRBV19 and TRBJ1-4; tentative D call: TRBD1 (5 bases). The germline CDR1 and CDR2 sequences are LNHDA and SQIVND (reference sequence). Trimming stripped 3 bases from V and 2 bases from J, with 13 bases between. CDR3 size: 16 residues. CDR3 coding DNA: TGTGCCAGTAGTATGGGGCAGGGAGGTACTAATGAAAAACTGTTTTTT. This translates into CASSMGQGGTNEKLFF.

The J gene is TRBJ1-6, the V gene TRBV7-8; D is undetermined. Germline CDR1 is SGHVS and CDR2 is FQNEAQ. Trimming removed 2 bases from V and 6 bases from J, with 11 bases in between. The CDR3 totals 15 residues. The CDR3 nucleotides read TGTGCCAGCAGCTTAACGGGGATAATTAATTCACCCCTCCACTTT. The encoded protein is CASSLTGIINSPLHF.

This clone was detected only once. The genes are TRBV5-1 and TRBJ1-1, with TRBD1 as a possible D gene (6 bases). Germline CDR1 and CDR2: SGHRS and YFSETQ. The CDR3 has 15 amino acids. V dropped 4 bases and J dropped 1 base, with 14 bases sitting between them. This CDR3 reads CASSPTQGRNTEAFF. Here the CDR3 DNA reads TGCGCCAGCAGCCCTACACAGGGTCGGAACACTGAAGCTTTCTTT.

This rearrangement joins TRBV6-2 or TRBV6-3 to TRBJ2-3; 9 bases agree with TRBD1. The CDR3 spans 16 residues. CDR1 and CDR2 from the germline V gene are MNHEY and SVGEGT. Trimming removed 5 bases from V and 1 base from J; junction bases left unmatched: 7. The CDR3 nucleotides are TGTGCCAGCAGTCCGCTAAGGACAGGGGGCACAGATACGCAGTATTTT. It translates to CASSPLRTGGTDTQYF.

J is TRBJ2-5 and V is TRBV5-1, with D possibly being TRBD1 (5 bases). The CDR3 spans 15 residues. Trimming left V 1 base short and J 4 bases short, with 14 bases between. CDR1 SGHRS and CDR2 YFSETQ come from the germline V gene. The CDR3 protein is CASSLSPTARETQYF. DNA of the CDR3: TGCGCCAGCAGCTTGAGCCCGACAGCCAGAGAGACCCAGTACTTC.

The V gene is TRBV7-6, the J gene TRBJ2-2; 7 bases fit TRBD2. The CDR3 spans 15 residues. J gave up 5 bases and V 5 bases, and 8 bases lay outside the gene matches. Germline loops: CDR1 SGHVS, CDR2 FNYEAQ. The CDR3 sequence: CASSPRAGVTGELFF. In DNA, the CDR3 is TGTGCCAGCAGCCCCCGGGCGGGGGTAACCGGGGAGCTGTTTTTT.

The V gene is TRBV19, the J gene TRBJ1-1, with D possibly TRBD1 on 6 matching bases. The CDR3 length is 14 residues. Germline CDR1 reads LNHDA; CDR2 reads SQIVND (reference sequence). The V and J ends lost 4 bases and 2 bases respectively, with 11 bases between them. The CDR3 spells CASSRGQENTEAFF. CDR3 nucleotides: TGTGCCAGTAGTAGGGGACAAGAAAACACTGAAGCTTTCTTT.

CDR3 protein: CATSSYGGPWSETQYF. The CDR3, as DNA: TGTGCCACCAGCAGCTATGGTGGTCCGTGGAGTGAGACCCAGTACTTC. The J gene is TRBJ2-5, the V gene TRBV15; D is undetermined. The CDR3 sequence is 16 residues long. V lost 3 bases and J 5 bases, leaving 19 bases between the germline ends. CDR1 and CDR2 from the germline V gene are LNHNV and YYDKDF (reference sequence).

The chain carries TRBV18 and TRBJ1-3; D is unclear. V lost 6 bases, J lost 2 bases, and 11 bases lay in between. The germline CDR1 and CDR2 sequences are KGHSH and LQKENI. The CDR3 length is 14 residues. This chain's CDR3 is CASSFEATGNTIYF. CDR3 sequence (DNA): TGTGCCAGCTCCTTCGAGGCTACTGGAAACACCATATATTTT.

This chain links TRBV10-3 with TRBJ2-2; maybe TRBD2 (5 bases). The germline gives CDR1 ENHRY, CDR2 SYGVKD. The CDR3 consists of 14 residues. Trimming stripped 6 bases from V and 1 base from J, with 9 bases between. The CDR3 region is CAIRGDGNTGELFF. Written as DNA, the CDR3 is TGTGCCATCAGGGGAGACGGGAACACCGGGGAGCTGTTTTTT.